Given below is one TCR beta chain in context. This same CDR3 is encoded by further DNA sequences in the sample. The data were taken from a study of blood T cell repertoires in COVID-19. About the research overall: COVID-19 samples collected from the United States, Italy and Spain covered acute and convalescent phases.

The authors' processing: Nucleated cell counts were estimated from reference gene primer amplification. Sequenced by immunoSEQ multiplex PCR; TCRdb stores in-frame clones only, minus some. The V and J calls and clone size come from that table; D and trimming were worked out from the DNA. The sample holds about 200,000 clones, about 77% seen once. The germline gives CDR1 MNHEY, CDR2 SVGAGI. The CDR3 runs 14 residues. V lost 0 bases and J lost 1, with 6 bases in between. Specimen: peripheral blood. The V gene is TRBV6-5, the J gene TRBJ1-1; D is possibly TRBD1 (6 bases). The clonotype comes from an elderly woman with active or convalescent COVID-19. The CDR3 nucleotides read TGTGCCAGCAGTTACTCGACAGGGAACACTGAAGCTTTCTTT. Protein: CASSYSTGNTEAFF.